Listed below are T cell receptor beta chains from one sample, sequenced in a study of blood T cell repertoires in COVID-19. Produced via immunoSEQ multiplex PCR; TCRdb's table is partial and in-frame only. The sample gives 250,000 to 350,000 clones, 88% of which show up once; around 2% is in the top ten. Sequences were obtained from PBMCs or T cells enriched from blood (not recorded which). All receptors come from a woman aged 60 to 75 in a cohort exposed to, infected with or recovered from COVID-19 (not recorded which). Each CDR3 is given with its conserved first and last residue. Each record gives: CDR3 length, V gene, J gene, D gene, clone size, CDR3 DNA, CDR3 protein. The D gene is left open where the match is weak. Clone size, where shown, is once, few, many, or a class for clones that have expanded.

cdr3_length: 14; v_call: TRBV7-9; j_call: TRBJ1-4; d_call: NA; clone_size: NA; cdr3_nt: TGTGCCAGCAGCGCCCGAGATAGGGAGGAAAAACTGTTTTTT; cdr3_aa: CASSARDREEKLFF
cdr3_length: 17; v_call: TRBV19; j_call: TRBJ1-1; d_call: TRBD1; clone_size: NA; cdr3_nt: TGTGCCAGTAGCTCACCGGGACAGGGGGCGCGGAACACTGAAGCTTTCTTT; cdr3_aa: CASSSPGQGARNTEAFF
cdr3_length: 15; v_call: TRBV7-6; j_call: TRBJ1-4; d_call: NA; clone_size: NA; cdr3_nt: TGTGCCAGCAGTCCAGGGACTGCAACTAATGAAAAACTGTTTTTT; cdr3_aa: CASSPGTATNEKLFF
cdr3_length: 13; v_call: TRBV6-5; j_call: TRBJ1-6; d_call: NA; clone_size: NA; cdr3_nt: TGTGCCAGCAGTTACTCGAGGGATTCACCCCTCCACTTT; cdr3_aa: CASSYSRDSPLHF
cdr3_length: 15; v_call: TRBV3-1/TRBV3-2; j_call: TRBJ2-7; d_call: NA; clone_size: NA; cdr3_nt: TGTGCCAGCAGCCAAGGGGGAGGGGGATCCTACGAGCAGTACTTC; cdr3_aa: CASSQGGGGSYEQYF
cdr3_length: 16; v_call: TRBV19; j_call: TRBJ1-2; d_call: NA; clone_size: NA; cdr3_nt: TGTGCCAGTAGTATTCCCTATGGGGCTACCAACTATGGCTACACCTTC; cdr3_aa: CASSIPYGATNYGYTF
cdr3_length: 15; v_call: TRBV18; j_call: TRBJ2-2; d_call: TRBD1; clone_size: NA; cdr3_nt: TGTGCCAGCTCACCGGGACAGGGGAACACCGGGGAGCTGTTTTTT; cdr3_aa: CASSPGQGNTGELFF
cdr3_length: 18; v_call: TRBV3-1/TRBV3-2; j_call: TRBJ2-7; d_call: TRBD2; clone_size: NA; cdr3_nt: TGTGCCAGCAGCCAAGATGAGGCGGGAGGGGTGCTCGGCTACGAGCAGTACTTC; cdr3_aa: CASSQDEAGGVLGYEQYF
cdr3_length: 11; v_call: TRBV6-5; j_call: TRBJ2-7; d_call: NA; clone_size: NA; cdr3_nt: TGTGCCAGCAGCGCTATGGTCGAGCAGTACTTC; cdr3_aa: CASSAMVEQYF
cdr3_length: 14; v_call: TRBV11-2; j_call: TRBJ2-7; d_call: NA; clone_size: few; cdr3_nt: TGTGCCAGCAGCAAGCACGAAATATCCTACGAGCAGTACTTC; cdr3_aa: CASSKHEISYEQYF
cdr3_length: 15; v_call: TRBV27; j_call: TRBJ2-3; d_call: TRBD1; clone_size: few; cdr3_nt: TGTGCCAGCAGTTTTCTGACAGGGGCAACAGATACGCAGTATTTT; cdr3_aa: CASSFLTGATDTQYF
cdr3_length: 15; v_call: TRBV5-5; j_call: TRBJ1-4; d_call: NA; clone_size: NA; cdr3_nt: TGTGCCAGCAGCTTGGACACGGGTGATAATGAAAAACTGTTTTTT; cdr3_aa: CASSLDTGDNEKLFF
cdr3_length: 12; v_call: TRBV4-1; j_call: TRBJ2-7; d_call: NA; clone_size: NA; cdr3_nt: TGCGCCAGCAGCCGATTATCGGGCGAGCAGTACTTC; cdr3_aa: CASSRLSGEQYF
cdr3_length: 15; v_call: TRBV11-2; j_call: TRBJ2-1; d_call: NA; clone_size: NA; cdr3_nt: TGTGCCAGCACCTTAGGGGCCTACTCCTACAATGAGCAGTTCTTC; cdr3_aa: CASTLGAYSYNEQFF
cdr3_length: 13; v_call: TRBV4-1; j_call: TRBJ1-6; d_call: NA; clone_size: NA; cdr3_nt: TGCGCCAGCAGCCTTCAGGGAAATTCACCCCTCCACTTT; cdr3_aa: CASSLQGNSPLHF
cdr3_length: 13; v_call: TRBV30; j_call: TRBJ1-2; d_call: NA; clone_size: NA; cdr3_nt: TGTGCCTGGAGTGTACGGTCTACGAGTGGCTACACCTTC; cdr3_aa: CAWSVRSTSGYTF
cdr3_length: 14; v_call: TRBV3-1/TRBV3-2; j_call: TRBJ2-5; d_call: NA; clone_size: NA; cdr3_nt: TGTGCCAGCAGCGTATACATTCTCTCTGAGACCCAGTACTTC; cdr3_aa: CASSVYILSETQYF
cdr3_length: 13; v_call: TRBV19; j_call: TRBJ2-3; d_call: NA; clone_size: NA; cdr3_nt: TGTGCCAGTAGTATTTCAGGGTCAGATACGCAGTATTTT; cdr3_aa: CASSISGSDTQYF
cdr3_length: 15; v_call: TRBV6-5; j_call: TRBJ2-7; d_call: TRBD2; clone_size: NA; cdr3_nt: TGTGCCAGCAGTTACGGATCTAGCGGGAGTTACGAGCAGTACTTC; cdr3_aa: CASSYGSSGSYEQYF
cdr3_length: 13; v_call: TRBV2; j_call: TRBJ2-7; d_call: TRBD2; clone_size: NA; cdr3_nt: TGTGCCAGCAAAATAGCGGGGGGTTACGAGCAGTACTTC; cdr3_aa: CASKIAGGYEQYF
cdr3_length: 20; v_call: TRBV7-2; j_call: TRBJ2-1; d_call: TRBD2; clone_size: NA; cdr3_nt: TGTGCCAGCAGCTTAGCGGTAAGGGTATCTAGCGGGAGAAAAGGTAATGAGCAGTTCTTC; cdr3_aa: CASSLAVRVSSGRKGNEQFF
cdr3_length: 15; v_call: TRBV6-5; j_call: TRBJ2-2; d_call: TRBD2; clone_size: NA; cdr3_nt: TGTGCCAGCACCCGCTCGGGGGGGAACACCGGGGAGCTGTTTTTT; cdr3_aa: CASTRSGGNTGELFF
cdr3_length: 14; v_call: TRBV7-2; j_call: TRBJ1-2; d_call: NA; clone_size: NA; cdr3_nt: TGTGCCAGCAGCTTAGTCGGTCAGGGTATTGACTACACCTTC; cdr3_aa: CASSLVGQGIDYTF
cdr3_length: 13; v_call: TRBV6-1; j_call: TRBJ2-7; d_call: TRBD1; clone_size: NA; cdr3_nt: TGTGCCAGCACAGGACAGGGAAAGTACGAGCAGTACTTC; cdr3_aa: CASTGQGKYEQYF
cdr3_length: 13; v_call: TRBV27; j_call: TRBJ1-3; d_call: TRBD1; clone_size: NA; cdr3_nt: TGTGCCAGCAGTACAGGGGGCGGAAACACCATATATTTT; cdr3_aa: CASSTGGGNTIYF
cdr3_length: 20; v_call: TRBV3-1/TRBV3-2; j_call: TRBJ1-5; d_call: TRBD1; clone_size: NA; cdr3_nt: TGTGCCAGCAGCCTGACCCGGGACAGGGTCGAACGGTGGGGCAATCAGCCCCAGCATTTT; cdr3_aa: CASSLTRDRVERWGNQPQHF
cdr3_length: 15; v_call: TRBV6-5; j_call: TRBJ2-7; d_call: TRBD2; clone_size: NA; cdr3_nt: TGTGCCAGCAGTCGGACTAGCGGGAGGACCTACGAGCAGTACTTC; cdr3_aa: CASSRTSGRTYEQYF
cdr3_length: 14; v_call: TRBV3-1/TRBV3-2; j_call: TRBJ2-3; d_call: NA; clone_size: NA; cdr3_nt: TGTGCCAGCAGCCAAGATGCAGGGGAAGATACGCAGTATTTT; cdr3_aa: CASSQDAGEDTQYF
cdr3_length: 15; v_call: TRBV7-3; j_call: TRBJ2-3; d_call: NA; clone_size: NA; cdr3_nt: TGTGCCAGCAGCTTATGGGACGGGAGTGCAGATACGCAGTATTTT; cdr3_aa: CASSLWDGSADTQYF
cdr3_length: 12; v_call: TRBV7-9; j_call: TRBJ2-1; d_call: NA; clone_size: NA; cdr3_nt: TGTGCCAGCAGCCCGGGGTTCAATGAGCAGTTCTTC; cdr3_aa: CASSPGFNEQFF
cdr3_length: 15; v_call: TRBV24-1; j_call: TRBJ2-3; d_call: NA; clone_size: NA; cdr3_nt: TGTGCCACCAGTGTTAGTGGACAGGGAGGGGATACGCAGTATTTT; cdr3_aa: CATSVSGQGGDTQYF
cdr3_length: 15; v_call: TRBV6-5; j_call: TRBJ1-5; d_call: NA; clone_size: NA; cdr3_nt: TGTGCCAGCAGCCCCGACAGAGTAAGCAATCAGCCCCAGCATTTT; cdr3_aa: CASSPDRVSNQPQHF
cdr3_length: 16; v_call: TRBV6-5; j_call: TRBJ1-4; d_call: NA; clone_size: few; cdr3_nt: TGTGCCAGCAGTTACCTCCTCGGAGGGAGGTACGAAAAACTGTTTTTT; cdr3_aa: CASSYLLGGRYEKLFF
cdr3_length: 12; v_call: TRBV11-2; j_call: TRBJ2-7; d_call: NA; clone_size: NA; cdr3_nt: TGTGCCAGCAGCCCAGGGTCCAACGAGCAGTACTTC; cdr3_aa: CASSPGSNEQYF
cdr3_length: 15; v_call: TRBV6-1; j_call: TRBJ2-1; d_call: TRBD2; clone_size: NA; cdr3_nt: TGTGCCAGCAGTGAAGCTGGGACTAGTTACAATGAGCAGTTCTTC; cdr3_aa: CASSEAGTSYNEQFF
cdr3_length: 14; v_call: TRBV5-4; j_call: TRBJ2-5; d_call: NA; clone_size: NA; cdr3_nt: TGTGCCAGCAGCTTGGATGAGACAGCAGAGACCCAGTACTTC; cdr3_aa: CASSLDETAETQYF
cdr3_length: 12; v_call: TRBV5-4; j_call: TRBJ1-1; d_call: NA; clone_size: NA; cdr3_nt: TGTGCCAGCAGCTTGGAGCTAGGCGGGCGCCTCTTT; cdr3_aa: CASSLELGGRLF
cdr3_length: 14; v_call: TRBV2; j_call: TRBJ1-1; d_call: TRBD1; clone_size: NA; cdr3_nt: TGTGCCAGCGGCAAAGACAGGGCCAACACTGAAGCTTTCTTT; cdr3_aa: CASGKDRANTEAFF
cdr3_length: 19; v_call: TRBV15; j_call: TRBJ2-7; d_call: TRBD2; clone_size: NA; cdr3_nt: TGTGCCACCAGCAGAGATGGGCCGGGTAGAGCGGGAGTACCCTACGAGCAGTACTTC; cdr3_aa: CATSRDGPGRAGVPYEQYF
cdr3_length: 15; v_call: TRBV5-1; j_call: TRBJ1-3; d_call: NA; clone_size: NA; cdr3_nt: TGCGCCAGCAGCTTGGCCACGGGTGCGGGAAACACCATATATTTT; cdr3_aa: CASSLATGAGNTIYF
cdr3_length: 15; v_call: TRBV7-8; j_call: TRBJ2-3; d_call: TRBD2; clone_size: NA; cdr3_nt: TGTGCCAGCAGCTTTACCGGGAGGGCCACAGATACGCAGTATTTT; cdr3_aa: CASSFTGRATDTQYF
cdr3_length: 13; v_call: TRBV2; j_call: TRBJ2-7; d_call: NA; clone_size: once; cdr3_nt: TGTGCCAGCAGGGAGACAGTTCTCAACGAGCAGTACTTC; cdr3_aa: CASRETVLNEQYF
cdr3_length: 14; v_call: TRBV6-5; j_call: TRBJ1-1; d_call: NA; clone_size: NA; cdr3_nt: TGTGCCAGTTACGTGGTCAGGGGCAACACTGAAGCTTTCTTT; cdr3_aa: CASYVVRGNTEAFF
cdr3_length: 15; v_call: TRBV9; j_call: TRBJ1-2; d_call: NA; clone_size: NA; cdr3_nt: TGTGCCAGCAGCGGGGGAGACATTCTAGAGCCTGGCTACACCTTC; cdr3_aa: CASSGGDILEPGYTF
cdr3_length: 12; v_call: TRBV12-3/TRBV12-4; j_call: TRBJ2-7; d_call: NA; clone_size: NA; cdr3_nt: TGTGCCAGCAGCCGTTACGGTCGGGAGCAGTACTTC; cdr3_aa: CASSRYGREQYF
cdr3_length: 13; v_call: TRBV5-4; j_call: TRBJ2-7; d_call: NA; clone_size: NA; cdr3_nt: TGTGCCAGCAGCTTGGCGGATCGGGTTGCGCAGTACTTC; cdr3_aa: CASSLADRVAQYF
cdr3_length: 14; v_call: TRBV18; j_call: TRBJ2-7; d_call: TRBD1; clone_size: few; cdr3_nt: TGTGCCAGCTCACCCGGACAGGGGTTGAGAGAGCAGTACTTC; cdr3_aa: CASSPGQGLREQYF
cdr3_length: 14; v_call: TRBV3-1/TRBV3-2; j_call: TRBJ1-4; d_call: NA; clone_size: NA; cdr3_nt: TGTGCCAGCAGCCAAGCTAATACGAATGAAAAACTGTTTTTT; cdr3_aa: CASSQANTNEKLFF
cdr3_length: 13; v_call: TRBV28; j_call: TRBJ2-7; d_call: NA; clone_size: NA; cdr3_nt: TGTGCCAGCAGCCATCCTAGCCTGTACGAGCAGTACTTC; cdr3_aa: CASSHPSLYEQYF
cdr3_length: 13; v_call: TRBV6-6; j_call: TRBJ2-1; d_call: NA; clone_size: NA; cdr3_nt: TGTGCCACCACCAGGGGGGCGCAGGGTGAGCAGTTCTTC; cdr3_aa: CATTRGAQGEQFF
cdr3_length: 16; v_call: TRBV2; j_call: TRBJ2-6; d_call: NA; clone_size: NA; cdr3_nt: TGTGCCAGCAGTGATATTATGGGGAGTGGGGCCAACGTCCTGACTTTC; cdr3_aa: CASSDIMGSGANVLTF
cdr3_length: 15; v_call: TRBV4-1; j_call: TRBJ2-1; d_call: TRBD2; clone_size: NA; cdr3_nt: TGCGCCAGCAGCCTCTCGATAGCGGGAGGCTATGAGCAGTTCTTC; cdr3_aa: CASSLSIAGGYEQFF
cdr3_length: 15; v_call: TRBV9; j_call: TRBJ2-5; d_call: TRBD2; clone_size: NA; cdr3_nt: TGTGCCAGCAGCGTAGTCCCTAGCGGGAGTGAGACCCAGTACTTC; cdr3_aa: CASSVVPSGSETQYF
cdr3_length: 17; v_call: TRBV9; j_call: TRBJ2-2; d_call: TRBD2; clone_size: NA; cdr3_nt: TGTGCCAGCAGCGGAGTACTAGCGGGAGTTCTCCTGGGGGAGCTGTTTTTT; cdr3_aa: CASSGVLAGVLLGELFF
cdr3_length: 14; v_call: TRBV4-1; j_call: TRBJ2-3; d_call: NA; clone_size: NA; cdr3_nt: TGCGCCAGCAGCCATAGTCTTCCCACAGATACGCAGTATTTT; cdr3_aa: CASSHSLPTDTQYF
cdr3_length: 13; v_call: TRBV27; j_call: TRBJ1-1; d_call: NA; clone_size: NA; cdr3_nt: TGTGCCAGCAGTAACAGGGCTAACACTGAAGCTTTCTTT; cdr3_aa: CASSNRANTEAFF
cdr3_length: 14; v_call: TRBV15; j_call: TRBJ2-7; d_call: TRBD1; clone_size: NA; cdr3_nt: TGTGCCACCAGCTTACGACAGGGGGCTTACGAGCAGTACTTC; cdr3_aa: CATSLRQGAYEQYF
cdr3_length: 14; v_call: TRBV4-2; j_call: TRBJ2-7; d_call: TRBD1; clone_size: NA; cdr3_nt: TGTGCCAGCAGCCGACCGGGACAGCCCTACGAGCAGTACTTC; cdr3_aa: CASSRPGQPYEQYF
cdr3_length: 17; v_call: TRBV15; j_call: TRBJ2-7; d_call: TRBD2; clone_size: NA; cdr3_nt: TGTGCCACCAGCACATCGGGACTAGCGGGAGACGTCTTCGAGCAGTACTTC; cdr3_aa: CATSTSGLAGDVFEQYF